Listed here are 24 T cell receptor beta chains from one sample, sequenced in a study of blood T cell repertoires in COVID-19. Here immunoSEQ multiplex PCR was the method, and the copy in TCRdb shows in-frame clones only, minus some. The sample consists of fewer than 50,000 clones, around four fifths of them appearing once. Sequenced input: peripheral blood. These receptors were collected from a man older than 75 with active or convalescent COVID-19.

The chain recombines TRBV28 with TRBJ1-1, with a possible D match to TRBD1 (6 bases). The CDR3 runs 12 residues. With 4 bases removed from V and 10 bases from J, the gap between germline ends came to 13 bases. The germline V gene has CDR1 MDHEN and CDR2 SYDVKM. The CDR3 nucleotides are TGTGCCAGCAGTTCGAACCAGGGGATAGCTTTCTTT. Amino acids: CASSSNQGIAFF.

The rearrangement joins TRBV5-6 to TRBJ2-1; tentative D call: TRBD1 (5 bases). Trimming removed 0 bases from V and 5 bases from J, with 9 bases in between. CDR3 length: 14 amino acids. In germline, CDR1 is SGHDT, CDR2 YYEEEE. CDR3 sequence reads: CASSLGQWNNEQFF. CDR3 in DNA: TGTGCCAGCAGCTTGGGACAGTGGAACAATGAGCAGTTCTTC. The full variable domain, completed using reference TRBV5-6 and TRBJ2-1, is DAGVTQSPTHLIKTRGQQVTLRCSPKSGHDTVSWYQQALGQGPQFIFQYYEEEERQRGNFPDRFSGHQFPNYSSELNVNALLLGDSALYLCASSLGQWNNEQFFGPGTRLTVL.

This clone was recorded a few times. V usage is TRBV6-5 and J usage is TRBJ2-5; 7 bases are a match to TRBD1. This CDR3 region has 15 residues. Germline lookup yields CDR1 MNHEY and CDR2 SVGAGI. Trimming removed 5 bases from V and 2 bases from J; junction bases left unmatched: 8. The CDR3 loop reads CASSPNRDSQETQYF. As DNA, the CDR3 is TGTGCCAGCAGTCCAAACCGGGACAGTCAAGAGACCCAGTACTTC.

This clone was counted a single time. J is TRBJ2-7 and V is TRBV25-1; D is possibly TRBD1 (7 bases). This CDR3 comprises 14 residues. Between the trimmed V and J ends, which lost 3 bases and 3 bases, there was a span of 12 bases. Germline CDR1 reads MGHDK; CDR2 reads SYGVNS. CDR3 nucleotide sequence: TGTGCCAGCAGTGATCAGGGGGGCATCTACGAGCAGTACTTC. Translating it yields CASSDQGGIYEQYF.

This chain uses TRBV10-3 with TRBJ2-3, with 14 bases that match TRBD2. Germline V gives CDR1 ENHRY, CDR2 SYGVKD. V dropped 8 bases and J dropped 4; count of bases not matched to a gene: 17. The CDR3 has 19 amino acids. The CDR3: CAIGYTGTSGRGVADTQYF. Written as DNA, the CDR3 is TGTGCCATCGGATACACCGGGACTAGCGGGAGAGGTGTTGCAGATACGCAGTATTTT.

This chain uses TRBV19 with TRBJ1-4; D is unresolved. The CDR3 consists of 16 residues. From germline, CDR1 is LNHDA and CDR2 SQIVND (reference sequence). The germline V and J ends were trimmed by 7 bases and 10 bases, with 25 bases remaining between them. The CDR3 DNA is TGTGCCAGTACTCCTTCCTGGGCCCCTTCTTCCGGAAAACTGTTTTTT. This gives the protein CASTPSWAPSSGKLFF.

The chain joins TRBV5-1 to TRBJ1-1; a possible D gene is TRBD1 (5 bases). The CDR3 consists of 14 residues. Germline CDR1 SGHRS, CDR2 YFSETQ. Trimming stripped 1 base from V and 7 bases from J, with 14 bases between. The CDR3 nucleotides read TGCGCCAGCAGCTTGACCGGGACTGTCTTTGAAGCTTTCTTT. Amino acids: CASSLTGTVFEAFF.

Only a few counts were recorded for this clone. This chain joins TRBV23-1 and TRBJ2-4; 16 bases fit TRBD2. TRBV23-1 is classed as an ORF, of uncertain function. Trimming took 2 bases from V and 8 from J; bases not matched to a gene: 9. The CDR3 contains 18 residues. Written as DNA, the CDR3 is TGCGCCAGCAGTCAACCGGGACTAGCGGGGGGGCCTGAGGACATTCAGTACTTC. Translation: CASSQPGLAGGPEDIQYF.

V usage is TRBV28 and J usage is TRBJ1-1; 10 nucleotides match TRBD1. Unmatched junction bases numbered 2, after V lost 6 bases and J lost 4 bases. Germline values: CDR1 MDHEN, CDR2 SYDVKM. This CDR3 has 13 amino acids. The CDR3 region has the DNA TGTGCCAGCAGAGGACAGGGGGTCACTGAAGCTTTCTTT. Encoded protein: CASRGQGVTEAFF.

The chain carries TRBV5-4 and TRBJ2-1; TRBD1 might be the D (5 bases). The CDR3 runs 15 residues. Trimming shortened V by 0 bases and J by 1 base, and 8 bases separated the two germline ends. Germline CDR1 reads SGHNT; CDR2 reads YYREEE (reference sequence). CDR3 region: CASSLGAGSYNEQFF. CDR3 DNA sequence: TGTGCCAGCAGCTTGGGGGCAGGGTCCTACAATGAGCAGTTCTTC.

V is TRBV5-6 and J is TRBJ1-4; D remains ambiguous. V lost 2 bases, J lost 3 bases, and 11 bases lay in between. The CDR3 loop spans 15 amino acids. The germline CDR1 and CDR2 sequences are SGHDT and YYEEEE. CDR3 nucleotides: TGTGCCAGCAGCTTCCAACCCGGGGCTAATGAAAAACTGTTTTTT. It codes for CASSFQPGANEKLFF.

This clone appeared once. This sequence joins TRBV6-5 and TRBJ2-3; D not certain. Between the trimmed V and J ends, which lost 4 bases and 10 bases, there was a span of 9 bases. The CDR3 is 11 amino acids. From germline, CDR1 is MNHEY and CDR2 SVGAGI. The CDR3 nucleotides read TGTGCCAGCAGTTCCCCTAGTGCGCAGTATTTT. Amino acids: CASSSPSAQYF.

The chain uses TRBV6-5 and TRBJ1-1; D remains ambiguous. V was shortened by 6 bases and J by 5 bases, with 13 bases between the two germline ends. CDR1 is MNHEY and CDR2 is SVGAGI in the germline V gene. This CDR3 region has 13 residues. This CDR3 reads CASRPGSRTEAFF. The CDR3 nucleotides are TGTGCCAGCAGGCCGGGATCTAGAACTGAAGCTTTCTTT.

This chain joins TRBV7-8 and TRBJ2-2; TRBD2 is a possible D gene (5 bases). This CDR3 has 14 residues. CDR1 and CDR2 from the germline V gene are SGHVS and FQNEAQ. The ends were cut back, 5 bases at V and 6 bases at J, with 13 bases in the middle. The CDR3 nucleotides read TGTGCCAGCAGCCTAGTAGGAGGAGCCGGGGAGCTGTTTTTT. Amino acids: CASSLVGGAGELFF.

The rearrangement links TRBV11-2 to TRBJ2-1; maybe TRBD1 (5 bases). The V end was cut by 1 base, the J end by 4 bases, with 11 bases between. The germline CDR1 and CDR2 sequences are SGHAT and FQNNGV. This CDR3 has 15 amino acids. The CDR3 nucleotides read TGTGCCAGCAGCTTAGGTACAGGCGGATACAATGAGCAGTTCTTC. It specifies CASSLGTGGYNEQFF.

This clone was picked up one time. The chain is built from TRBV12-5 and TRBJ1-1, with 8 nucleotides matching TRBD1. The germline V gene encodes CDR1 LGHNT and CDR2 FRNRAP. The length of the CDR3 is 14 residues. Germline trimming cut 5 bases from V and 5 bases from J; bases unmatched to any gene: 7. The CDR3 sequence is CASGRTGGETEAFF. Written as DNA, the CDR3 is TGTGCTAGTGGTAGAACAGGGGGGGAGACTGAAGCTTTCTTT.

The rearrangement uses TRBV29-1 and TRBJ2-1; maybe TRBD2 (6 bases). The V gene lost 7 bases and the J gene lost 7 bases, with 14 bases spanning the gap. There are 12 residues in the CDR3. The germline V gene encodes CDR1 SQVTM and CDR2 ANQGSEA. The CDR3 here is CSGDSFRNEQFF. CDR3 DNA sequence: TGCAGCGGGGACTCATTTAGGAATGAGCAGTTCTTC.

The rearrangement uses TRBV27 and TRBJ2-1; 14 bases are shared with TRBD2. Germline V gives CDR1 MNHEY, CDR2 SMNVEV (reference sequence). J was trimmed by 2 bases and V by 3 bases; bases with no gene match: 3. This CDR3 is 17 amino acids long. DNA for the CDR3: TGTGCCAGCAGTTTTGGACTAGCGGGAGGTCCCTACAATGAGCAGTTCTTC. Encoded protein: CASSFGLAGGPYNEQFF.

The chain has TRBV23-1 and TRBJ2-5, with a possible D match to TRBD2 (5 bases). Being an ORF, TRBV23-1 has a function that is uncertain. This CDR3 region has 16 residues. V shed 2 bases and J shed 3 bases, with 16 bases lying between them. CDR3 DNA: TGCGCCAGCAGTCAAATATCATTGGGAGAAAAAGAGACCCAGTACTTC. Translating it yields CASSQISLGEKETQYF.

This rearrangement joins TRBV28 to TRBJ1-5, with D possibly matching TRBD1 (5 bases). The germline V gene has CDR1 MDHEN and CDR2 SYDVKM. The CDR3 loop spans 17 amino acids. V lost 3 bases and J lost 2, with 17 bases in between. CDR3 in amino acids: CASSFFLGGEGNQPQHF. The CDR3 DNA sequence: TGTGCCAGCAGTTTTTTCTTGGGGGGTGAGGGCAATCAGCCCCAGCATTTT.

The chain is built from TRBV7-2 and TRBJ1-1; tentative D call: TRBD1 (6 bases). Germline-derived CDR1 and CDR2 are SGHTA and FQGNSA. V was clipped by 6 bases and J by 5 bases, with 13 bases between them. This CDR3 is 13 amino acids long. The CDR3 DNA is TGTGCCAGCAGTCCCTACAGGGTGACTGAAGCTTTCTTT. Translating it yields CASSPYRVTEAFF.

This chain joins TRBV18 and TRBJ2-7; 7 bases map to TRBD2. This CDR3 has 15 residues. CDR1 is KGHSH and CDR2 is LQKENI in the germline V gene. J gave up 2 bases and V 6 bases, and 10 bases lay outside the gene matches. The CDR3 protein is CASSPEAGETYEQYF. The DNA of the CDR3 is TGTGCCAGCTCCCCCGAGGCGGGGGAAACCTACGAGCAGTACTTC.

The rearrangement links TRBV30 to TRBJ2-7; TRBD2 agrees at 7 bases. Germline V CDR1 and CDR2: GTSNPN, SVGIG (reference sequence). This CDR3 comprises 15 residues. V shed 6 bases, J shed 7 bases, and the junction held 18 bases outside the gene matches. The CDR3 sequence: CACPKRGSSSTEQYF. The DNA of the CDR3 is TGTGCCTGCCCAAAGCGGGGCTCGTCGTCGACGGAGCAGTACTTC. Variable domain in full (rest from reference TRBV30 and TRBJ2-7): SQTIHQWPATLVQPVGSPLSLECTVEGTSNPNLYWYRQAAGRGLQLLFYSVGIGQISSEVPQNLSASRPQDRQFILSSKKLLLSDSGFYLCACPKRGSSSTEQYFGPGTRLTVT.

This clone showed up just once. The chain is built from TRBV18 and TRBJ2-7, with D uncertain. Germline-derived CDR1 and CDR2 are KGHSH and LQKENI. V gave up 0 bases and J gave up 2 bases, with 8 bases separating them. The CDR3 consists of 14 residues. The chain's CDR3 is CASSPPTVTYEQYF. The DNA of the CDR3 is TGTGCCAGCTCACCACCTACAGTAACCTACGAGCAGTACTTC. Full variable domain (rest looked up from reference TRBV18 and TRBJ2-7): NAGVMQNPRHLVRRRGQEARLRCSPMKGHSHVYWYRQLPEEGLKFMVYLQKENIIDESGMPKERFSAEFPKEGPSILRIQQVVRGDSAAYFCASSPPTVTYEQYFGPGTRLTVT.